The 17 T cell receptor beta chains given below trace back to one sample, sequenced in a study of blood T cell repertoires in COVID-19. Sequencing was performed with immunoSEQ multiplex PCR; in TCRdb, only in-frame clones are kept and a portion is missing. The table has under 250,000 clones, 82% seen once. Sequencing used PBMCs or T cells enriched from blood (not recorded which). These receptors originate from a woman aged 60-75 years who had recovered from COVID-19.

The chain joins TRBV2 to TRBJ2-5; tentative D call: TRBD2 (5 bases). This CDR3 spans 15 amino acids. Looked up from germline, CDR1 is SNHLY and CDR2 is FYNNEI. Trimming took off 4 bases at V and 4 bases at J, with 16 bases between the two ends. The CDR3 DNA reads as TGTGCCAGCAGTGTCCGGGCCCGGGGTGGAGAGACCCAGTACTTC. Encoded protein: CASSVRARGGETQYF.

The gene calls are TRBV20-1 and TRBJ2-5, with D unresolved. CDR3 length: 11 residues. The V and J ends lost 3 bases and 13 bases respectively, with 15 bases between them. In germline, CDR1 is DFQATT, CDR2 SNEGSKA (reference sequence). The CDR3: CSASPQKTLYF. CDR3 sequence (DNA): TGCAGTGCTAGCCCACAGAAAACGCTGTACTTC.

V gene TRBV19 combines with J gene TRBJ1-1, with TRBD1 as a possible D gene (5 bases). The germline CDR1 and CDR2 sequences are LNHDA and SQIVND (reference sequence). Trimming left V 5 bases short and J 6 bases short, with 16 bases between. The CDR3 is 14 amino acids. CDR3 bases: TGTGCCAGTAGTGTGACAGCGATGAGCGCTGAAGCTTTCTTT. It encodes CASSVTAMSAEAFF.

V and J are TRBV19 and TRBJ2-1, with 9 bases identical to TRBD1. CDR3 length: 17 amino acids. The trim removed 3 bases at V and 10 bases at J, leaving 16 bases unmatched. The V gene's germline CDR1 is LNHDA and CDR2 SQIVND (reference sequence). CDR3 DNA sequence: TGTGCCAGTAGTATCCCTTTAGGACAGGGGCGGCAGAGGGAGCAGTTCTTC. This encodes CASSIPLGQGRQREQFF.

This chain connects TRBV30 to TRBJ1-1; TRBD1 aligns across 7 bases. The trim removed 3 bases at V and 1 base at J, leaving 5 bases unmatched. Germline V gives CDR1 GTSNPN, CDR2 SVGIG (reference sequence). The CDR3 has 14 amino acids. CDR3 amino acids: CAWRAGTENTEAFF. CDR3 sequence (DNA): TGTGCCTGGAGGGCCGGGACAGAGAACACTGAAGCTTTCTTT. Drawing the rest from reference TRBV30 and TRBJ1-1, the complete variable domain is SQTIHQWPATLVQPVGSPLSLECTVEGTSNPNLYWYRQAAGRGLQLLFYSVGIGQISSEVPQNLSASRPQDRQFILSSKKLLLSDSGFYLCAWRAGTENTEAFFGQGTRLTVV.

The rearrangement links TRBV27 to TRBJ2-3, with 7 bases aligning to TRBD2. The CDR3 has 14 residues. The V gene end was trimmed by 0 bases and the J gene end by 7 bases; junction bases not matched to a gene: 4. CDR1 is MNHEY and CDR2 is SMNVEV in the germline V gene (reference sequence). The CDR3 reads CASSLSRSGNTQYF. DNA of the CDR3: TGTGCCAGCAGTTTATCCCGGAGCGGGAATACGCAGTATTTT.

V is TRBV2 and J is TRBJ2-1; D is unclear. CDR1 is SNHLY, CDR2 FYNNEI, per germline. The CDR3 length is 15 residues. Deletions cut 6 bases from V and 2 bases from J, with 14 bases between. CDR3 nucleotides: TGTGCCAGCAGCTACGTACTCGCTGCCTACAATGAGCAGTTCTTC. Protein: CASSYVLAAYNEQFF.

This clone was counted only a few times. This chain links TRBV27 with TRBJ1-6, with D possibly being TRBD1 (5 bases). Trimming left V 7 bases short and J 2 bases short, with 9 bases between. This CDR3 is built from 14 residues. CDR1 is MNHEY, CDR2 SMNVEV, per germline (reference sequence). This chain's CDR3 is CASNTGAYNSPLHF. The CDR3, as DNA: TGTGCCAGCAATACAGGTGCCTATAATTCACCCCTCCACTTT.

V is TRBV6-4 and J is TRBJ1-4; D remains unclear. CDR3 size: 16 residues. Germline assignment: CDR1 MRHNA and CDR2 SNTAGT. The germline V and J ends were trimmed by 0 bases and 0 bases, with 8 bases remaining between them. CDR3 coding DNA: TGTGCCAGCAGTGACTCCGCCGGGGCAACTAATGAAAAACTGTTTTTT. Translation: CASSDSAGATNEKLFF.

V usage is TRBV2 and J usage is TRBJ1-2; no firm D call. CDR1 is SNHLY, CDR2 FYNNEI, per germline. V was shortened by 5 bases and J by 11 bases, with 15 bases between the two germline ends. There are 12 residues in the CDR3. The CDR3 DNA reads TGTGCCAGCAGTCAGGAAAGGGAGAGGTACACCTTC. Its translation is CASSQERERYTF.

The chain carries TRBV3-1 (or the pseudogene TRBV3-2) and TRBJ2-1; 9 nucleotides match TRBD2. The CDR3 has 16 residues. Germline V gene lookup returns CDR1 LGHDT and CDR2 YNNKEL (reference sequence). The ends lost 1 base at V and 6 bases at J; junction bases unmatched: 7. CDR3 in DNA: TGTGCCAGCAGCCAAGTCAGTGCGGGAGGGTTCAATGAGCAGTTCTTC. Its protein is CASSQVSAGGFNEQFF.

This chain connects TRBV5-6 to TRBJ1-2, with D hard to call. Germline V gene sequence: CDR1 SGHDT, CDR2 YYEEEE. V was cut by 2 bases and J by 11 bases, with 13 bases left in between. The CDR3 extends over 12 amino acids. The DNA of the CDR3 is TGTGCCAGCAGCTTTCTCGGGATAGCTTACACCTTC. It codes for CASSFLGIAYTF.

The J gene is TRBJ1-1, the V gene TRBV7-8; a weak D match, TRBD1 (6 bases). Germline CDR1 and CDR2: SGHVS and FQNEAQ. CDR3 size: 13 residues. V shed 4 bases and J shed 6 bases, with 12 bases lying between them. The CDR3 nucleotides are TGTGCCAGCAGCTCCCAACAGGGAGCTGAAGCTTTCTTT. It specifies CASSSQQGAEAFF. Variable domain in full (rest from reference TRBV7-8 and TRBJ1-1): GAGVSQSPRYKVAKRGQDVALRCDPISGHVSLFWYQQALGQGPEFLTYFQNEAQLDKSGLPSDRFFAERPEGSVSTLKIQRTQQEDSAVYLCASSSQQGAEAFFGQGTRLTVV.

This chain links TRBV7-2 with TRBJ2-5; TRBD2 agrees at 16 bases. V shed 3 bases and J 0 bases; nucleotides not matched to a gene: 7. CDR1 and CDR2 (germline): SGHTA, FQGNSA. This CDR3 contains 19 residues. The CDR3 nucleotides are TGTGCCAGCAGCTTGGCCGGGACTAGCGGGGGGGGGTACCAAGAGACCCAGTACTTC. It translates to CASSLAGTSGGGYQETQYF.

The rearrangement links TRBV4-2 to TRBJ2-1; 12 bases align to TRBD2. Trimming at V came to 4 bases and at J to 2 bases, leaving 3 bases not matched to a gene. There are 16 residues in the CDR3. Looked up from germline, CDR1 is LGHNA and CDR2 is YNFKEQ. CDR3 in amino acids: CASSLLAGGAYNEQFF. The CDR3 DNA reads TGTGCCAGCAGCCTACTAGCGGGGGGCGCCTACAATGAGCAGTTCTTC.

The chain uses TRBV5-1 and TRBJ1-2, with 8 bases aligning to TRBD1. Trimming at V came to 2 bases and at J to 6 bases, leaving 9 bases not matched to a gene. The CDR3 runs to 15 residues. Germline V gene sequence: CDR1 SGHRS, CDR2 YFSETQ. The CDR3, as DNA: TGCGCCAGCAGCTTAATCTCGGGACAGGAAAATGGCTACACCTTC. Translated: CASSLISGQENGYTF.

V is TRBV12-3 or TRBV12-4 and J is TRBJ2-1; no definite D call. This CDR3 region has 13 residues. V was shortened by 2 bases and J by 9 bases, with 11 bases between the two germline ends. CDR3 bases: TGTGCCAGCAGTTTAACCCGCGAGGCTGAGCAGTTCTTC. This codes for CASSLTREAEQFF.